The sample holds one count of the clone carrying this T cell receptor beta chain. Its matching antigen is unknown. This sample was taken from a study of cytomegalovirus exposure and HLA in healthy donors. Study-wide findings and caveats: Usually a TCR sequence was rare, but some public TCRs were found in many donors. The tendency of first-cohort TCR clusters to co-occur in the 95 to 150 validation repertoires was the finding of a later analysis.

Produced via immunoSEQ multiplex PCR; TCRdb's table is partial and in-frame only. The sample contains some 170,000 clones, 75% to 90% of which appear only once. In germline, CDR1 is MNHNS, CDR2 SASEGT. The CDR3 has 13 residues. The V end was cut by 1 base, the J end by 7 bases, with 10 bases between. The chain couples TRBV6-1 to TRBJ1-2, with a tentative D call TRBD1 (5 bases). The receptor was isolated from a woman between 18 and 30 years old in good health and CMV-seronegative. Sequenced input: PBMCs. In nucleotides, the CDR3 is TGTGCCAGCAGTGAAGAGACAGTTGGTGGCTACACCTTC. It translates to CASSEETVGGYTF.